The 28 T cell receptor beta chains below come from one sample, sequenced in a study of cytomegalovirus exposure and HLA in healthy donors. The PCR made use of 60 Vbeta and 13 Jbeta primers. The protocol was immunoSEQ multiplex PCR, while the TCRdb copy is restricted to in-frame clones and leaves out a portion. The table includes about 96,000 clones, 65% to 80% detected once. Sequenced input: PBMCs. The source is a woman between 65 and 79 years old in good health and CMV-seropositive.

The chain joins TRBV27 to TRBJ1-5, with 7 positions matching TRBD1. Germline V lookup: CDR1 MNHEY, CDR2 SMNVEV (reference sequence). This CDR3 region has 16 residues. After removal of 2 bases from V and 2 bases from J, the junction contained 6 bases not matched to a gene. The CDR3 here is CASSLNPGTGNQPQHF. The CDR3 DNA sequence: TGTGCCAGCAGTTTAAACCCCGGGACAGGCAATCAGCCCCAGCATTTT.

V is TRBV10-1 and J is TRBJ2-1, with 13 bases lining up with TRBD2. The CDR3 extends over 16 amino acids. Germline loops: CDR1 WNHNN, CDR2 SYGVQD (reference sequence). The V segment lost 3 bases and the J segment 6 bases; nucleotides outside the gene matches: 5. CDR3 coding DNA: TGCGCCAGCAGTGAATGGACTAGCGGGGGACCCAATGAGCAGTTCTTC. It translates to CASSEWTSGGPNEQFF.

The V gene is TRBV15, the J gene TRBJ2-5; no clear D. Trimming stripped 1 base from V and 0 bases from J, with 3 bases between. CDR1 and CDR2 from the germline V gene are LNHNV and YYDKDF (reference sequence). This CDR3 has 13 residues. For the CDR3, the DNA is TGTGCCACCAGCAGAGGGCACCAAGAGACCCAGTACTTC. Protein: CATSRGHQETQYF.

The rearrangement joins TRBV7-9 to TRBJ2-7, with a possible D match to TRBD1 (5 bases). Trimming removed 1 base at V and 2 bases at J, with 9 bases between. The CDR3 length is 14 residues. Germline-derived CDR1 and CDR2 are SEHNR and FQNEAQ (reference sequence). CDR3 DNA: TGTGCCAGCAGCTTAGACAGACAGACCTACGAGCAGTACTTC. Translated, it gives CASSLDRQTYEQYF.

The chain employs TRBV18 and TRBJ1-4; a possible D gene is TRBD1 (6 bases). The germline V gene encodes CDR1 KGHSH and CDR2 LQKENI. V shed 2 bases and J shed 5 bases, with 15 bases lying between them. This CDR3 is 16 amino acids long. CDR3 sequence reads: CASSPFDPGANEKLFF. In DNA, the CDR3 is TGTGCCAGCTCACCATTCGATCCAGGGGCGAATGAAAAACTGTTTTTT.

This clone showed up just once. The rearrangement uses TRBV7-6 and TRBJ2-1; the match to TRBD2 covers 8 bases. CDR1 is SGHVS and CDR2 is FNYEAQ in the germline V gene. With 0 bases clipped from V and 0 bases from J, the junction kept 1 base outside the gene matches. The length of the CDR3 is 16 residues. The CDR3 nucleotides read TGTGCCAGCAGCTTAGCCAGCGGGAGCTCCTACAATGAGCAGTTCTTC. Protein sequence: CASSLASGSSYNEQFF.

In this sample, this clone turned up a few times. This rearrangement joins TRBV11-3 to TRBJ2-7; D is uncertain. V gave up 0 bases and J gave up 6 bases, with 9 bases separating them. The CDR3 covers 13 residues. Germline assignment: CDR1 SGHNT and CDR2 YENEEA. CDR3 coding DNA: TGTGCCAGCAGCTTAGAGCCCTACCTCGAGCAGTACTTC. Amino acids: CASSLEPYLEQYF. The variable domain in full, completed from reference TRBV11-3 and TRBJ2-7, reads EAGVVQSPRYKIIEKKQPVAFWCNPISGHNTLYWYLQNLGQGPELLIRYENEEAVDDSQLPKDRFSAERLKGVDSTLKIQPAELGDSAVYLCASSLEPYLEQYFGPGTRLTVT.

V gene TRBV6-1 combines with J gene TRBJ1-3; D might be TRBD1 (6 bases). Trimming took 4 bases from V and 0 from J, leaving 10 bases between them. Germline V lookup: CDR1 MNHNS, CDR2 SASEGT. This CDR3 contains 15 residues. CDR3 nucleotide sequence: TGTGCCAGCAGTGTCACAGGGACCTCTGGAAACACCATATATTTT. Amino acids: CASSVTGTSGNTIYF.

The rearrangement uses TRBV5-4 and TRBJ1-6; 9 nucleotides agree with TRBD1. J was trimmed by 7 bases and V by 2 bases; bases with no gene match: 7. Germline V gene sequence: CDR1 SGHNT, CDR2 YYREEE (reference sequence). The CDR3 extends over 16 amino acids. CDR3 amino acids: CASSFGRGQGNSPLHF. The CDR3 DNA reads as TGTGCCAGCAGCTTTGGGCGGGGACAGGGAAATTCACCCCTCCACTTT.

The gene calls are TRBV5-1 and TRBJ1-1, with D possibly TRBD1 on 6 matching bases. The germline CDR1 and CDR2 sequences are SGHRS and YFSETQ. Deletions cut 1 base from V and 5 bases from J, with 15 bases between. This CDR3 region has 15 residues. CDR3 amino acids: CASSLIGGAGTEAFF. As DNA, the CDR3 is TGCGCCAGCAGCTTGATCGGGGGGGCGGGAACTGAAGCTTTCTTT.

This clone was seen only a few times. The rearrangement links TRBV6-6 to TRBJ1-2; maybe TRBD1 (6 bases). The CDR3 sequence is 15 residues long. The V end lost 0 bases, the J end lost 4 bases, and 12 bases lay between the germline ends. Germline CDR1 MNHNY, CDR2 SVGAGI (reference sequence). Here the CDR3 DNA reads TGTGCCAGCAGTTACTCACAGGGTTCGTCCTATGGCTACACCTTC. It encodes CASSYSQGSSYGYTF.

The J gene is TRBJ1-1, the V gene TRBV6-5; D remains ambiguous. Germline loops: CDR1 MNHEY, CDR2 SVGAGI. Trimming pared 1 base from V and 1 base from J, leaving 4 bases between. The CDR3 is 13 amino acids. CDR3 region: CASSYWANTEAFF. The CDR3 coding sequence is TGTGCCAGCAGTTACTGGGCGAACACTGAAGCTTTCTTT.

The chain employs TRBV28 and TRBJ1-4; the D gene is possibly TRBD1 (5 bases). Germline CDR1 MDHEN, CDR2 SYDVKM. Trimming left V 5 bases short and J 10 bases short, with 11 bases between. CDR3 length: 12 residues. CDR3 protein: CASSHAQGKLFF. The CDR3 DNA follows: TGTGCCAGCAGTCATGCCCAGGGAAAACTGTTTTTT.

The V and J genes are TRBV5-5 and TRBJ2-1, with D possibly TRBD1 on 5 matching bases. This CDR3 has 15 residues. Between the trimmed V and J ends, which lost 4 bases and 0 bases, there was a span of 11 bases. Germline V gene data show CDR1 as SGHKS and CDR2 as YYEKEE (reference sequence). The CDR3 nucleotides are TGTGCCAGCAGCCCGACAGTTCTCTCCTACAATGAGCAGTTCTTC. It is translated as CASSPTVLSYNEQFF. Using reference TRBV5-5 and TRBJ2-1 for the parts outside the CDR3, the full variable domain is DAGVTQSPTHLIKTRGQQVTLRCSPISGHKSVSWYQQVLGQGPQFIFQYYEKEERGRGNFPDRFSARQFPNYSSELNVNALLLGDSALYLCASSPTVLSYNEQFFGPGTRLTVL.

This chain links TRBV2 with TRBJ2-7, with 9 bases identical to TRBD1. This CDR3 comprises 13 residues. The germline CDR1 and CDR2 sequences are SNHLY and FYNNEI. After removal of 7 bases from V and 3 bases from J, the junction contained 4 bases not matched to a gene. The CDR3: CASKDRGGYEQYF. As DNA, the CDR3 is TGTGCCAGCAAGGACAGGGGCGGCTACGAGCAGTACTTC.

In its sample, this clone was seen a few times. The chain combines TRBV7-9 with TRBJ2-7; 11 bases align to TRBD2. V lost 5 bases, J lost 3 bases, and 9 bases stayed unmatched. The CDR3 is made up of 16 amino acids. The V gene's germline CDR1 is SEHNR and CDR2 FQNEAQ (reference sequence). In DNA, the CDR3 is TGTGCCAGCAGCCCAGGGGAGGGACTAGCGGACTACGAGCAGTACTTC. Translation: CASSPGEGLADYEQYF.

V and J are TRBV18 and TRBJ1-1; D call uncertain. This CDR3 region has 13 residues. Germline CDR1 is KGHSH and CDR2 is LQKENI. The V end lost 2 bases, the J end lost 0 bases, and 4 bases lay between the germline ends. The chain's CDR3 is CASSPTVNTEAFF. The CDR3 DNA reads as TGTGCCAGCTCACCAACGGTGAACACTGAAGCTTTCTTT.

The chain links TRBV11-3 to TRBJ2-1; TRBD2 is a possible D gene (8 bases). CDR1 is SGHNT and CDR2 is YENEEA in the germline V gene. The V gene lost 5 bases and the J gene lost 8 bases, with 22 bases spanning the gap. The CDR3 covers 16 residues. This CDR3 is CASSPRGTSGLYEQFF. The CDR3 DNA reads TGTGCCAGCAGCCCCAGGGGGACTAGTGGCCTCTATGAGCAGTTCTTC.

This chain connects TRBV29-1 to TRBJ2-2; tentatively, D is TRBD2 (7 bases). There are 16 residues in the CDR3. V gave up 0 bases and J gave up 5 bases, with 16 bases separating them. Germline lookup yields CDR1 SQVTM and CDR2 ANQGSEA. DNA for the CDR3: TGCAGCGTTGAAGATCGGGGGGCCCATCCTACCGGGGAGCTGTTTTTT. Protein product: CSVEDRGAHPTGELFF.

The rearrangement uses TRBV7-2 and TRBJ2-7; TRBD2 agrees at 11 bases. The CDR3 totals 16 residues. The J segment lost 4 bases and the V segment lost 0 bases, leaving 5 bases of the junction unmatched. The germline gives CDR1 SGHTA, CDR2 FQGNSA. The chain's CDR3 is CASSLASGGVAYEQYF. The CDR3 nucleotides are TGTGCCAGCAGCTTAGCTAGCGGGGGGGTAGCGTACGAGCAGTACTTC.

This clone has only one observation. The rearrangement joins TRBV4-3 to TRBJ2-7; maybe TRBD1 (6 bases). This CDR3 has 14 amino acids. V lost 0 bases and J 4 bases, leaving 10 bases between the germline ends. The germline V gene encodes CDR1 LGHNA and CDR2 YSLEER. CDR3 DNA sequence: TGCGCCAGCAGCCAAGATGTAGGGGGATACGAGCAGTACTTC. Its translation is CASSQDVGGYEQYF.

With respect to this clone: One junction end disagrees with the germline gene, perhaps due to a read error. This chain connects TRBV7-9 to TRBJ2-7, with TRBD1 matching 10 bases. Germline CDR1 SEHNR, CDR2 FQNEAQ (reference sequence). This CDR3 region has 15 residues. CDR3 in amino acids: CSSSQEDRGFDEQYF. Written as DNA, the CDR3 is TGTTCCAGCAGCCAAGAGGACAGGGGGTTCGACGAGCAGTACTTC.

The V gene is TRBV4-3, the J gene TRBJ2-4; 9 bases align to TRBD1. Trimming cost V 0 bases and J 8 bases; bases outside gene matches: 11. The CDR3 totals 17 residues. Germline CDR1 and CDR2: LGHNA and YSLEER. The CDR3 loop reads CASSQDSPGTGSDIQYF. CDR3 bases: TGCGCCAGCAGCCAAGATAGTCCCGGGACAGGGAGTGACATTCAGTACTTC.

The chain employs TRBV5-4 and TRBJ2-7; 11 bases line up with TRBD2. The CDR3 covers 14 residues. V trimming: 1 base; J trimming: 5 bases; junction bases outside the gene matches: 2. Germline V gene sequence: CDR1 SGHNT, CDR2 YYREEE (reference sequence). In nucleotides, the CDR3 is TGTGCCAGCAGCTTGACTAGCGGGAGTCACGAGCAGTACTTC. It specifies CASSLTSGSHEQYF.

This chain uses TRBV30 with TRBJ2-1, with D possibly TRBD1 on 5 matching bases. V lost 0 bases and J 6 bases, leaving 15 bases between the germline ends. The CDR3 has 15 residues. Germline-derived CDR1 and CDR2 are GTSNPN and SVGIG (reference sequence). CDR3 sequence (DNA): TGTGCCTGGAGTGTACTGGTACAGGCCCCCAATGAGCAGTTCTTC. As protein: CAWSVLVQAPNEQFF. Variable domain in full (rest from reference TRBV30 and TRBJ2-1): SQTIHQWPATLVQPVGSPLSLECTVEGTSNPNLYWYRQAAGRGLQLLFYSVGIGQISSEVPQNLSASRPQDRQFILSSKKLLLSDSGFYLCAWSVLVQAPNEQFFGPGTRLTVL.

CDR3 region: CASSRGSETDTQYF. The CDR3 DNA sequence: TGCGCCAGCAGCCGCGGTTCAGAGACAGATACGCAGTATTTT. V usage is TRBV5-1 and J usage is TRBJ2-3; no clear D. This CDR3 region has 14 residues. Trimming took 4 bases from V and 3 from J, leaving 12 bases between them. Germline values: CDR1 SGHRS, CDR2 YFSETQ.

The chain recombines TRBV11-2 with TRBJ1-5; D unclear. With 0 bases removed from V and 2 bases from J, the gap between germline ends came to 17 bases. This CDR3 spans 18 amino acids. Germline V gene data show CDR1 as SGHAT and CDR2 as FQNNGV. The CDR3 reads CASSLDETLIQGNQPQHF. The CDR3, as DNA: TGTGCCAGCAGCTTAGACGAGACACTGATTCAGGGCAATCAGCCCCAGCATTTT.

This clone was seen more than once but under ten times. The CDR3 DNA follows: TGCGCCAGCAGCTTGGGGGCAGGGACAGGGCTTCGACTCTCCTACGAGCAGTACTTC. Translated: CASSLGAGTGLRLSYEQYF. The V and J genes are TRBV5-1 and TRBJ2-7; 9 positions agree with TRBD1. Germline V CDR1 and CDR2: SGHRS, YFSETQ. Losses at the gene ends were 0 bases for V and 0 bases for J; bases not matched to a gene: 13. The CDR3 is 19 amino acids.